The next 26 T cell receptor beta chains were all read from a single sample in a study of Tregs in tolerant kidney transplant recipients (dated by TCRdb to between 2018 and 2021). To prepare the library, the immunoSEQ multiplex PCR assay was applied. The clones in this table, taken by TCRdb from immuneACCESS, are in-frame only. Not every clone is retained; where verified, under half of the shortfall comes from an unresolved V gene, and the cause of the rest is unknown. This sample is represented by 80,000 to 90,000 clones; approximately 92% of them were singletons. Jointly, the top ten make up over 4% of the sample. The sequenced material came from CD8+ T cells from blood. These receptors were taken from a human donor in good health.

The rearrangement uses TRBV30 and TRBJ2-7; 9 nucleotides match TRBD1. CDR3 length: 13 amino acids. Germline-derived CDR1 and CDR2 are GTSNPN and SVGIG (reference sequence). V lost 5 bases to trimming and J lost 4 bases; unmatched junction nucleotides: 6. The CDR3 sequence is CAWAGQGLYEQYF. CDR3 coding DNA: TGTGCCTGGGCGGGACAGGGTTTGTACGAGCAGTACTTC.

V and J are TRBV6-1 and TRBJ2-7; TRBD1 matches at 7 bases. The CDR3 extends over 13 amino acids. V gave up 10 bases and J gave up 2 bases; unmatched junction bases: 8. Germline CDR1 reads MNHNS; CDR2 reads SASEGT. CDR3 in DNA: TGTGCCACCCAGCCGGGACAGACCTACGAGCAGTACTTC. Its protein product is CATQPGQTYEQYF.

V usage is TRBV7-9 and J usage is TRBJ1-1; no clear D gene. The CDR3 loop spans 13 amino acids. From germline, CDR1 is SEHNR and CDR2 FQNEAQ (reference sequence). The V end was cut by 5 bases, the J end by 8 bases, with 15 bases between. The CDR3 loop reads CASSRPEMPEAFF. The DNA of the CDR3 is TGTGCCAGCAGCCGTCCAGAGATGCCAGAAGCTTTCTTT. Full variable domain (rest looked up from reference TRBV7-9 and TRBJ1-1): DTGVSQNPRHKITKRGQNVTFRCDPISEHNRLYWYRQTLGQGPEFLTYFQNEAQLEKSRLLSDRFSAERPKGSFSTLEIQRTEQGDSAMYLCASSRPEMPEAFFGQGTRLTVV.

This chain connects TRBV11-3 to TRBJ2-2, with no clear D. This CDR3 region has 11 residues. Trimming removed 3 bases at V and 8 bases at J, with 4 bases between. Germline lookup yields CDR1 SGHNT and CDR2 YENEEA. CDR3 bases: TGTGCCAGCAGCTTCGGAGGGGAGCTGTTTTTT. Translating it yields CASSFGGELFF.

This chain connects TRBV5-4 to TRBJ2-5; D remains ambiguous. Trimming pared 0 bases from V and 5 bases from J, leaving 14 bases between. The CDR3 extends over 15 amino acids. The germline CDR1 and CDR2 sequences are SGHNT and YYREEE (reference sequence). Here the CDR3 reads CASSLDSSPLETQYF. The CDR3 DNA sequence: TGTGCCAGCAGCTTGGACAGCTCCCCTTTGGAGACCCAGTACTTC. Together with reference TRBV5-4 and TRBJ2-5, the CDR3 gives the full variable domain: ETGVTQSPTHLIKTRGQQVTLRCSSQSGHNTVSWYQQALGQGPQFIFQYYREEENGRGNFPPRFSGLQFPNYSSELNVNALELDDSALYLCASSLDSSPLETQYFGPGTRLLVL.

J is TRBJ2-5 and V is TRBV7-9; D is perhaps TRBD1 (6 bases). Germline assignment: CDR1 SEHNR and CDR2 FQNEAQ (reference sequence). The CDR3 covers 14 residues. Trimming pared 5 bases from V and 1 base from J, leaving 11 bases between. CDR3 amino acids: CASSPWDIQETQYF. As DNA, the CDR3 is TGTGCCAGCAGCCCTTGGGACATCCAAGAGACCCAGTACTTC.

The V and J genes are TRBV18 and TRBJ1-2; D possibly corresponds to TRBD1 (6 bases). The germline V gene has CDR1 KGHSH and CDR2 LQKENI. V lost 3 bases, J lost 4 bases, and 15 bases lay in between. The CDR3 has 15 amino acids. Here the CDR3 reads CASSPDRGNFYGYTF. The CDR3 DNA follows: TGTGCCAGCTCACCGGACAGAGGGAACTTCTATGGCTACACCTTC.

The V and J genes are TRBV11-3 and TRBJ1-2; 7 positions match TRBD1. Trimming cost V 1 base and J 0 bases; bases outside gene matches: 5. CDR1 and CDR2 (germline): SGHNT, YENEEA. The CDR3 covers 16 residues. CDR3 in amino acids: CASSLGGTVTNYGYTF. CDR3 DNA sequence: TGTGCCAGCAGCTTAGGCGGGACAGTGACTAACTATGGCTACACCTTC. Full variable domain (outside the CDR3, taken from reference TRBV11-3 and TRBJ1-2): EAGVVQSPRYKIIEKKQPVAFWCNPISGHNTLYWYLQNLGQGPELLIRYENEEAVDDSQLPKDRFSAERLKGVDSTLKIQPAELGDSAVYLCASSLGGTVTNYGYTFGSGTRLTVV.

V and J are TRBV5-6 and TRBJ2-3; 10 nucleotides line up with TRBD2. The V segment lost 0 bases and the J segment 1 base; nucleotides outside the gene matches: 8. CDR1 and CDR2 from the germline V gene are SGHDT and YYEEEE. There are 18 residues in the CDR3. CDR3 coding DNA: TGTGCCAGCAGCTTGGCAGGATCGGGGACTAGCGGCACAGATACGCAGTATTTT. This encodes CASSLAGSGTSGTDTQYF.

V is TRBV6-1 and J is TRBJ1-1; 7 nucleotides match TRBD1. J lost 11 bases, V lost 7 bases, and 10 bases had no gene match. Germline V lookup: CDR1 MNHNS, CDR2 SASEGT. This CDR3 spans 12 amino acids. CDR3 sequence: CASKSEGASAFF. CDR3 sequence (DNA): TGTGCCAGCAAGTCTGAGGGGGCGAGTGCTTTCTTT.

The V call is TRBV6-5, the J call TRBJ2-1; 9 bases are shared with TRBD2. The V and J ends lost 5 bases and 7 bases, in that order; junction bases with no gene match: 9. Germline V gives CDR1 MNHEY, CDR2 SVGAGI. The CDR3 runs 15 residues. CDR3 in amino acids: CASSHVAGEGNEQFF. CDR3 DNA: TGTGCCAGCAGTCACGTAGCGGGAGAGGGAAATGAGCAGTTCTTC.

This clone was seen just once. The chain's CDR3 is CASSIVEGEANVLTF. The CDR3 nucleotides read TGTGCCAGTAGTATTGTGGAGGGGGAGGCCAACGTCCTGACTTTC. The gene calls are TRBV19 and TRBJ2-6, with D perhaps assigned TRBD1 or TRBD2 (6 bases each). The CDR3 runs 15 residues. Germline V lookup: CDR1 LNHDA, CDR2 SQIVND (reference sequence). V lost 3 bases, J lost 6 bases, and 12 bases lay in between. The full variable domain, its missing parts supplied by reference TRBV19 and TRBJ2-6, is DGGITQSPKYLFRKEGQNVTLSCEQNLNHDAMYWYRQDPGQGLRLIYYSQIVNDFQKGDIAEGYSVSREKKESFPLTVTSAQKNPTAFYLCASSIVEGEANVLTFGAGSRLTVL.

The gene calls are TRBV15 and TRBJ2-3; TRBD2 matches 9 bases. The junction had 2 bases not matched to a gene; V was cut back by 4 bases and J by 0 bases. CDR3 length: 15 residues. Looked up from germline, CDR1 is LNHNV and CDR2 is YYDKDF (reference sequence). CDR3 loop: CATSIGLASTDTQYF. CDR3 nucleotide sequence: TGTGCCACCAGCATAGGACTAGCGAGCACAGATACGCAGTATTTT.

J is TRBJ2-7 and V is TRBV9, with D possibly TRBD2 on 6 matching bases. This CDR3 comprises 18 residues. V lost 4 bases, J lost 4 bases, and 27 bases lay in between. Germline assignment: CDR1 SGDLS and CDR2 YYNGEE. CDR3: CASSPDSPLGSVGYEQYF. The CDR3 coding sequence is TGTGCCAGCAGCCCCGATAGCCCCCTCGGGAGTGTGGGATACGAGCAGTACTTC.

This CDR3 reads CASSISGSTGELFF. CDR3 DNA: TGTGCCAGTAGTATATCGGGGAGTACCGGGGAGCTGTTTTTT. The chain couples TRBV19 to TRBJ2-2; D perhaps matches TRBD2 (5 bases). Trimming pared 2 bases from V and 5 bases from J, leaving 9 bases between. CDR1 LNHDA and CDR2 SQIVND come from the germline V gene (reference sequence). This CDR3 comprises 14 residues.

The chain recombines TRBV29-1 with TRBJ2-2, with a tentative D call TRBD1 (5 bases). The CDR3 contains 14 residues. Germline V gene sequence: CDR1 SQVTM, CDR2 ANQGSEA. V shed 3 bases and J shed 4 bases, with 12 bases lying between them. The DNA for the CDR3 is TGCAGCGTTGATGGGGCAGGGCTCACCGGGGAGCTGTTTTTT. Residues: CSVDGAGLTGELFF.

J is TRBJ2-3 and V is TRBV7-2, with 11 bases aligning to TRBD2. CDR3 length equals 17 residues. After removal of 8 bases from V and 2 bases from J, the junction contained 12 bases not matched to a gene. Germline V CDR1 and CDR2: SGHTA, FQGNSA. The CDR3 is CASSLAGVPLDTDTQYF. Written as DNA, the CDR3 is TGTGCCAGCTCACTAGCGGGGGTCCCACTCGACACAGATACGCAGTATTTT.

V and J are TRBV10-2 and TRBJ2-1, with 7 bases aligning to TRBD1. V lost 6 bases to trimming and J lost 2 bases; unmatched junction nucleotides: 4. This CDR3 has 14 residues. Germline V gene sequence: CDR1 WSHSY, CDR2 SAAADI. The CDR3 region has the DNA TGCGCCAGCAGCTTAAGGGGGCCCTACAATGAGCAGTTCTTC. It is translated as CASSLRGPYNEQFF.

Note on this clone: Other DNA sequences in the sample encode the same CDR3. The rearrangement links TRBV9 to TRBJ1-1; tentatively, D is TRBD1 (5 bases). This CDR3 is built from 15 residues. V lost 0 bases to trimming and J lost 3 bases, with 12 bases between them. Germline V CDR1 and CDR2: SGDLS, YYNGEE. The CDR3 reads CASSVGGGADTEAFF. The CDR3 DNA reads as TGTGCCAGCAGCGTAGGGGGAGGGGCAGACACTGAAGCTTTCTTT. The full variable domain, with the rest looked up from reference TRBV9 and TRBJ1-1, is DSGVTQTPKHLITATGQRVTLRCSPRSGDLSVYWYQQSLDQGLQFLIQYYNGEERAKGNILERFSAQQFPDLHSELNLSSLELGDSALYFCASSVGGGADTEAFFGQGTRLTVV.

This chain uses TRBV30 with TRBJ2-1; D gene uncertain. V was shortened by 3 bases and J by 0 bases, with 12 bases between the two germline ends. The germline V gene has CDR1 GTSNPN and CDR2 SVGIG (reference sequence). CDR3 length: 15 amino acids. The CDR3 reads CAWSHLRSSYNEQFF. Written as DNA, the CDR3 is TGTGCCTGGAGCCACCTCCGAAGCTCCTACAATGAGCAGTTCTTC.

The genes are TRBV2 and TRBJ2-5; no clear D gene. Between the trimmed V and J ends, which lost 1 base and 4 bases, there was a span of 7 bases. The CDR3 is 13 amino acids. Germline assignment: CDR1 SNHLY and CDR2 FYNNEI. CDR3 region: CASSEVWGETQYF. CDR3 DNA: TGTGCCAGCAGTGAAGTCTGGGGAGAGACCCAGTACTTC.

This chain joins TRBV4-1 and TRBJ1-1; TRBD1 aligns across 7 bases. The germline gives CDR1 MGHRA, CDR2 YSYEKL. V lost 5 bases, J lost 1 base, and 7 bases stayed unmatched. CDR3 length equals 15 residues. Written as DNA, the CDR3 is TGCGCCAGCAGCAGAACAGGGGAGACGAACACTGAAGCTTTCTTT. Translated: CASSRTGETNTEAFF.

This chain joins TRBV6-5 and TRBJ1-5; TRBD1 agrees at 10 bases. Germline V CDR1 and CDR2: MNHEY, SVGAGI. The V and J ends lost 7 bases and 9 bases, in that order; junction bases with no gene match: 6. The CDR3 runs to 13 residues. Written as DNA, the CDR3 is TGTGCCAGCAAAGGGGACAGGGGATTGCCCCAGCATTTT. Residues: CASKGDRGLPQHF.

J is TRBJ1-2 and V is TRBV5-4; a weak D match, TRBD1 (5 bases). Germline CDR1 is SGHNT and CDR2 is YYREEE (reference sequence). V was cut by 2 bases and J by 5 bases, with 13 bases left in between. The CDR3 contains 14 residues. CDR3 bases: TGTGCCAGCAGCTTAGCAGGGAAGAGGTATGGCTACACCTTC. It translates to CASSLAGKRYGYTF.

In this sample, this clone turned up once. J is TRBJ2-2 and V is TRBV11-3; TRBD2 matches 10 bases. The trim removed 0 bases at V and 8 bases at J, leaving 12 bases unmatched. This CDR3 contains 18 residues. Germline V CDR1 and CDR2: SGHNT, YENEEA. The CDR3 nucleotides are TGTGCCAGCAGCTTAGACAACTTTGGACTAGCGGCGGGAGGGGAGCTGTTTTTT. This sequence encodes CASSLDNFGLAAGGELFF.

This clone showed up many times. The V call is TRBV15, the J call TRBJ1-5; unclear D gene. Between the trimmed V and J ends, which lost 0 bases and 4 bases, there was a span of 7 bases. CDR1 is LNHNV and CDR2 is YYDKDF in the germline V gene (reference sequence). The CDR3 sequence is 14 residues long. The CDR3: CATSRDPENQPQHF. The CDR3 DNA reads TGTGCCACCAGCAGAGATCCGGAGAATCAGCCCCAGCATTTT.